A single sample gave rise to the 32 T cell receptor beta chains below, sequenced in a study of blood T cells in healthy people across ages. The second PCR ran roughly 6 to 11 cycles with a sample-barcoded 5' primer and J-beta primers. TCRdb used MiXCR to reprocess the 5' RACE reads, holding one entry per CDR3 protein. Of about a million distinct CDR3 sequences in the sample, roughly 52% are singletons; the top ten hold under 15%. Sample: blood. The receptors were gathered from a man between 25 and 39 years old in good health.

This clonotype is a singleton in its sample. The V gene is TRBV4-1, the J gene TRBJ2-1, with a possible D match to TRBD2 (5 bases). V lost 0 bases and J 12 bases, leaving 21 bases between the germline ends. Germline V gene lookup returns CDR1 MGHRA and CDR2 YSYEKL. The CDR3 sequence is 16 residues long. In nucleotides, the CDR3 is TGCGCCAGCAGCCAAGAGCCTGTGCCGGGGAGCGATGGGCAGTTCTTC. Protein sequence: CASSQEPVPGSDGQFF.

This clonotype was seen more than once but under ten times. The chain combines TRBV4-3 with TRBJ1-1; 7 bases line up with TRBD1. With 3 bases clipped from V and 1 base from J, the junction kept 5 bases outside the gene matches. Germline V lookup: CDR1 LGHNA, CDR2 YSLEER. This CDR3 contains 15 residues. Here the CDR3 reads CASSHFTGANTEAFF. CDR3 sequence (DNA): TGCGCCAGCAGCCACTTCACAGGGGCGAACACTGAAGCTTTCTTT.

V gene TRBV9 combines with J gene TRBJ2-7; D not certain. This CDR3 is built from 15 residues. Germline loops: CDR1 SGDLS, CDR2 YYNGEE. Trimming pared 3 bases from V and 6 bases from J, leaving 19 bases between. The CDR3 sequence is CASSARGPPGSEQYF. CDR3 DNA: TGTGCCAGCAGCGCCCGAGGACCCCCGGGCTCCGAGCAGTACTTC.

This clonotype came up a few times. The V gene is TRBV4-1, the J gene TRBJ2-5; 9 bases agree with TRBD2. With 0 bases clipped from V and 3 bases from J, the junction kept 8 bases outside the gene matches. This CDR3 is built from 17 residues. Per germline, CDR1 MGHRA and CDR2 YSYEKL. Here the CDR3 DNA reads TGCGCCAGCAGCCAAGAACCTAGCGGGATAGGGAAAGAGACCCAGTACTTC. As protein: CASSQEPSGIGKETQYF.

The chain carries TRBV28 and TRBJ2-3; 9 bases are shared with TRBD2. Germline CDR1 reads MDHEN; CDR2 reads SYDVKM. This CDR3 is built from 17 residues. V lost 5 bases to trimming and J lost 1 base; unmatched junction nucleotides: 10. CDR3 region: CASSKGRQRGGTDTQYF. CDR3 in DNA: TGTGCCAGCAGTAAGGGGCGACAGCGGGGGGGCACAGATACGCAGTATTTT.

This chain connects TRBV27 to TRBJ2-5; D gene uncertain. From germline, CDR1 is MNHEY and CDR2 SMNVEV (reference sequence). The ends were cut back, 4 bases at V and 5 bases at J, with 17 bases in the middle. CDR3 size: 15 residues. The CDR3 loop reads CASSSSSGGWETQYF. The CDR3 DNA reads as TGTGCCAGCAGTTCAAGCTCGGGTGGCTGGGAGACCCAGTACTTC.

The chain is built from TRBV6-2 or TRBV6-3 and TRBJ2-4, with D hard to call. Matching the DNA end better, TRBJ2-7 makes the J call doubtful. CDR3 length: 15 amino acids. From germline, CDR1 is MNHEY and CDR2 SVGEGT. As DNA, the CDR3 is TGTGCCAGCAGTTGGGCGGATATGGGCTCCTACGAGCAGTACTTC. This encodes CASSWADMGSYEQYF.

Here the CDR3 reads CASSFLWGNNSPLHF. As DNA, the CDR3 is TGTGCCAGCAGTTTTCTTTGGGGAAATAATTCACCCCTCCACTTT. The gene calls are TRBV27 and TRBJ1-6, with D unclear. The CDR3 loop spans 15 amino acids. The germline V gene encodes CDR1 MNHEY and CDR2 SMNVEV (reference sequence). Trimming left V 3 bases short and J 5 bases short, with 11 bases between.

This clonotype came up a few times. The chain combines TRBV20-1 with TRBJ2-3, with D hard to call. CDR1 DFQATT and CDR2 SNEGSKA come from the germline V gene (reference sequence). The CDR3 is made up of 14 amino acids. Trimming left V 6 bases short and J 2 bases short, with 15 bases between. CDR3 loop: CSAATPTNTDTQYF. The DNA for the CDR3 is TGCAGTGCGGCGACACCTACAAACACAGATACGCAGTATTTT.

Comments on this clonotype: The junction does not match germline at one end; this may be a read error. The rearrangement links TRBV7-9 to TRBJ2-7, with D possibly called TRBD1 or TRBD2 (5 bases each). The CDR3 length is 14 residues. The germline gives CDR1 SEHNR, CDR2 FQNEAQ (reference sequence). The CDR3 DNA reads TGTGCCAGCAGCTCTGGGACGGGCCACTACAAGCAGTACTTC. Translation: CASSSGTGHYKQYF.

The sample holds one count of this clonotype. V gene TRBV4-2 combines with J gene TRBJ2-1; tentatively, D is TRBD2 (6 bases). The germline gives CDR1 LGHNA, CDR2 YNFKEQ. The CDR3 is 14 amino acids. V was shortened by 3 bases and J by 7 bases, with 13 bases between the two germline ends. CDR3 in amino acids: CASSHALRGNEQFF. The CDR3 DNA reads as TGTGCCAGCAGCCACGCCCTACGGGGGAATGAGCAGTTCTTC.

The genes are TRBV4-3 and TRBJ1-2; 8 bases agree with TRBD1. Germline V gene data show CDR1 as LGHNA and CDR2 as YSLEER. V lost 1 base and J lost 2; bases outside the gene matches: 3. The CDR3 is 15 amino acids. For the CDR3, the DNA is TGCGCCAGCAGCCAAGGAAGGACAGGGAACTATGGCTACACCTTC. Translated: CASSQGRTGNYGYTF.

The chain uses TRBV7-2 and TRBJ2-4; no definite D call. Trimming removed 1 base at V and 4 bases at J, with 8 bases between. The germline CDR1 and CDR2 sequences are SGHTA and FQGNSA. The CDR3 is made up of 14 amino acids. In nucleotides, the CDR3 is TGTGCCAGCAGCTTAGGGTCGGTAAAAAACATTCAGTACTTC. This translates into CASSLGSVKNIQYF.

This clonotype occurred once. The chain has TRBV3-1 and TRBJ1-5; tentative D call: TRBD1 (6 bases). This CDR3 is built from 14 residues. V lost 5 bases to trimming and J lost 4 bases, with 12 bases between them. The germline V gene encodes CDR1 LGHDT and CDR2 YNNKEL (reference sequence). The CDR3 region has the DNA TGTGCCAGCAGCAGGGACACCTTTAATCAGCCCCAGCATTTT. It is translated as CASSRDTFNQPQHF.

For this clonotype: A much larger clone differs by one base, so this may be a read error. This chain links TRBV12-3 or TRBV12-4 with TRBJ1-5; 7 bases align to TRBD1. This CDR3 spans 16 amino acids. In DNA, the CDR3 is TGTACCAGCAGTCCGAACACAGGGGCCGCTAATCAGCCCCAGCATTTT. It specifies CTSSPNTGAANQPQHF.

This sequence joins TRBV11-3 and TRBJ1-2; 7 nucleotides align to TRBD1. Germline V gene sequence: CDR1 SGHNT, CDR2 YENEEA. The V segment lost 5 bases and the J segment 8 bases; nucleotides outside the gene matches: 14. The length of the CDR3 is 15 residues. The CDR3 loop is CASSPPGQKLGGYTF. CDR3 sequence (DNA): TGTGCCAGCAGCCCCCCGGGACAGAAACTAGGAGGCTACACCTTC.

This chain links TRBV5-5 with TRBJ1-2; D remains ambiguous. The V end lost 4 bases, the J end lost 0 bases, and 13 bases lay between the germline ends. The CDR3 is 15 residues long. The germline V gene has CDR1 SGHKS and CDR2 YYEKEE (reference sequence). The CDR3 region has the DNA TGTGCCAGCAGCACGGTAGAGAGTCCTAACTATGGCTACACCTTC. Its protein is CASSTVESPNYGYTF.

This clonotype has a handful of counts. The chain joins TRBV7-9 to TRBJ1-6; D gene ambiguous. The germline V gene has CDR1 SEHNR and CDR2 FQNEAQ (reference sequence). The CDR3 sequence is 15 residues long. V was pared by 1 base and J by 9 bases, with 13 bases between. The DNA for the CDR3 is TGTGCCAGCAGCTTAGATAGCGGTGGAAGTTCACCCCTCCACTTT. Translation: CASSLDSGGSSPLHF.

J is TRBJ1-1 and V is TRBV28; 8 nucleotides align to TRBD1. CDR1 is MDHEN, CDR2 SYDVKM, per germline. This CDR3 is built from 14 residues. Trimming removed 5 bases from V and 1 base from J; junction bases left unmatched: 3. The CDR3 nucleotides read TGTGCCAGCAGTCAGGGGGCGGGGAACACTGAAGCTTTCTTT. Encoded protein: CASSQGAGNTEAFF.

This rearrangement joins TRBV6-5 to TRBJ2-1; TRBD1 aligns across 8 bases. Germline loops: CDR1 MNHEY, CDR2 SVGAGI. Trimming at V came to 2 bases and at J to 6 bases, leaving 6 bases not matched to a gene. CDR3 length equals 15 residues. The CDR3 DNA reads as TGTGCCAGCAGTTACGACAGGGGAGCGGCCAATGAGCAGTTCTTC. Residues: CASSYDRGAANEQFF.

A few counts support this clonotype. The CDR3 protein is CASSRTQDPGNIQYF. CDR3 coding DNA: TGTGCCAGCAGCCGGACCCAGGACCCTGGAAACATTCAGTACTTC. The chain has TRBV12-3 or TRBV12-4 and TRBJ2-4; D remains unclear. V lost 6 bases to trimming and J lost 6 bases, with 18 bases between them. The CDR3 is 15 amino acids.

This chain uses TRBV7-2 with TRBJ1-1; 8 nucleotides align to TRBD1. Germline CDR1 is SGHTA and CDR2 is FQGNSA. V gave up 5 bases and J gave up 10 bases; unmatched junction bases: 12. This CDR3 has 14 residues. The CDR3 sequence: CASSPGDRSKGAFF. The CDR3 bases are TGTGCCAGCAGCCCGGGGGACAGGAGTAAAGGAGCTTTCTTT.

The genes are TRBV4-1 and TRBJ2-5, with 14 bases that match TRBD2. V lost 2 bases, J lost 4 bases, and 3 bases stayed unmatched. CDR3 size: 16 residues. CDR1 MGHRA and CDR2 YSYEKL come from the germline V gene. CDR3 sequence (DNA): TGCGCCAGCAGCCAAAGACTAGCGGGGGGGCGAGAGACCCAGTACTTC. It is translated as CASSQRLAGGRETQYF.

This clonotype was counted only a few times. This chain joins TRBV7-2 and TRBJ1-1; D is unclear. The CDR3 runs to 17 residues. Germline V gene sequence: CDR1 SGHTA, CDR2 FQGNSA. V was cut by 1 base and J by 1 base, with 16 bases left in between. The CDR3 DNA reads TGTGCCAGCAGCTTAGTTTCGGCCCCGAGGGCGAACACTGAAGCTTTCTTT. It is translated as CASSLVSAPRANTEAFF. The full variable domain, in which reference TRBV7-2 and TRBJ1-1 provide the parts outside the CDR3, is GAGVSQSPSNKVTEKGKDVELRCDPISGHTALYWYRQSLGQGLEFLIYFQGNSAPDKSGLPSDRFSAERTGGSVSTLTIQRTQQEDSAVYLCASSLVSAPRANTEAFFGQGTRLTVV.

On this clonotype: This clone may be a read error of a much larger clone one base away. V is TRBV20-1 and J is TRBJ1-5, with TRBD1 identical over 7 bases. V gave up 2 bases and J gave up 6 bases; unmatched junction bases: 10. Germline V gene data show CDR1 as DFQATT and CDR2 as SNEGSKA (reference sequence). CDR3 length: 15 residues. CDR3 sequence: CSARQTGTEGQPQHF. In nucleotides, the CDR3 is TGCAGTGCTAGACAAACCGGGACAGAGGGTCAGCCCCAGCATTTT.

This chain uses TRBV3-1 with TRBJ1-1, with D hard to call. V was cut by 1 base and J by 1 base, with 7 bases left in between. The germline V gene has CDR1 LGHDT and CDR2 YNNKEL (reference sequence). CDR3 length: 14 amino acids. For the CDR3, the DNA is TGTGCCAGCAGCCAAGGGGTCTGGAACACTGAAGCTTTCTTT. Amino acid sequence: CASSQGVWNTEAFF.

The chain is built from TRBV27 and TRBJ2-7; 7 bases agree with TRBD1. CDR3 length: 13 residues. V shed 4 bases and J 4 bases; nucleotides not matched to a gene: 4. Germline CDR1 MNHEY, CDR2 SMNVEV (reference sequence). The chain's CDR3 is CASSWGRGYEQYF. The CDR3 DNA follows: TGTGCCAGCAGTTGGGGCAGGGGGTACGAGCAGTACTTC.

This clonotype was counted only a few times. The CDR3 spells CASSSIDTQYF. CDR3 coding DNA: TGTGCCAGCAGCTCGATAGATACGCAGTATTTT. This chain uses TRBV7-9 with TRBJ2-3, with no clear D. The germline CDR1 and CDR2 sequences are SEHNR and FQNEAQ (reference sequence). This CDR3 has 11 residues. Trimming removed 4 bases from V and 5 bases from J, with 4 bases in between.

The J gene is TRBJ2-2, the V gene TRBV11-1, with D tentatively TRBD1 (5 bases). Per germline, CDR1 SGHAT and CDR2 FQDESV (reference sequence). Trimming cost V 2 bases and J 5 bases, with 9 bases left between them. CDR3 length equals 14 residues. CDR3 region: CASSLLGVTGELFF. The CDR3 region has the DNA TGTGCCAGCAGCTTACTAGGGGTAACCGGGGAGCTGTTTTTT.

This clonotype has only a few counts. The V call is TRBV7-2, the J call TRBJ1-1, with 9 bases matching TRBD1. The CDR3 extends over 14 amino acids. Germline lookup yields CDR1 SGHTA and CDR2 FQGNSA. V shed 4 bases and J 5 bases; nucleotides not matched to a gene: 5. The CDR3 reads CASSSQGARTEAFF. DNA of the CDR3: TGTGCCAGCAGCTCACAGGGGGCGCGGACTGAAGCTTTCTTT.

This clonotype has only a few counts. The chain links TRBV20-1 to TRBJ1-5; D gene unclear. This CDR3 is 15 amino acids long. V lost 7 bases and J lost 0, with 16 bases in between. Germline CDR1 is DFQATT and CDR2 is SNEGSKA (reference sequence). The CDR3 spells CSGSGLPRSNQPQHF. Written as DNA, the CDR3 is TGCAGTGGGAGTGGTCTTCCACGTAGCAATCAGCCCCAGCATTTT.

The genes are TRBV7-2 and TRBJ2-3; D call uncertain. V lost 8 bases and J lost 4, with 7 bases in between. The germline V gene encodes CDR1 SGHTA and CDR2 FQGNSA. The CDR3 spans 11 residues. In DNA form, the CDR3 reads TGTGCCAGCTTAGAGGCAGATACGCAGTATTTT. It yields the protein CASLEADTQYF.